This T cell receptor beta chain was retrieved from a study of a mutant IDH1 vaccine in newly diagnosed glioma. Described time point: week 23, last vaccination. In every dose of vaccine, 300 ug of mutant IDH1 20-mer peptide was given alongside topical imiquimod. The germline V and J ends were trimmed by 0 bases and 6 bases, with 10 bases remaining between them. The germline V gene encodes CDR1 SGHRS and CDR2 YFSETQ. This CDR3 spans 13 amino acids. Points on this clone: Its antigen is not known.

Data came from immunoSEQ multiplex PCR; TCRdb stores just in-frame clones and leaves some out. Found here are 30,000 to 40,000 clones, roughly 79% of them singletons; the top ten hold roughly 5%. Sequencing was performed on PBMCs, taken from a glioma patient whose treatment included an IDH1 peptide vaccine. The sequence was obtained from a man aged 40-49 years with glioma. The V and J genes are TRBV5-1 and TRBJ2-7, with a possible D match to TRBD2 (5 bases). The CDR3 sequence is CASSLGGGGEQYF. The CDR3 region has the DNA TGCGCCAGCAGCTTGGGTGGCGGAGGCGAGCAGTACTTC.